This TCR beta chain was captured in a study of cytomegalovirus exposure and HLA in healthy donors. Study as a whole: The early release's HLA-typed donors yielded 70 million to 85 million unique TCRs.

Overall study findings and caveats: Researchers had no immune exposure information except CMV serostatus available.

Notes on this clone: No antigen is known for it. An end of the junction does not agree with germline; a read error may underlie this.

PCR involved 60 Vbeta and 13 Jbeta primers. Here immunoSEQ multiplex PCR was the method, and the copy in TCRdb shows in-frame clones only, minus some. The profile covers 95,000 to 100,000 clones, with 85% appearing a single time and less than 5% taken by the ten largest. The specimen sequenced was PBMCs. The clonotype was recovered from a man aged 25 to 45 in good health and CMV-seronegative.

CDR3 nucleotide sequence: TGCGCCAGCAGTCAATCGTATCTGAGAGGCTTC. Protein: CASSQSYLRGF. The chain uses TRBV23-1 and TRBJ1-2, with D unclear. TRBV23-1 carries the ORF label, with uncertain function. The CDR3 length is 11 residues.